This T cell receptor beta chain comes out of a study of blood T cell repertoires in COVID-19 (dated by TCRdb to the early 2020s). Looking at the study overall: The collaborator samples originated in the United States, Italy and Spain and spanned the acute and convalescent phases of COVID-19. The prospective study material was composed of cDNA or gDNA derived from T cells, B-cell-depleted T cells, or PBMCs. Subjects who had been exposed to COVID-19, were actively infected with it, or had recovered from it provided the deeply sampled blood TCRbeta repertoires that made up the dataset. The repertoires were released in a freely available public database intended as a resource for research on the immune response to SARS-CoV-2. The samples were drawn from two sources: the first 160 participants of the ongoing ImmuneRACE study, and fewer than 1,500 subjects contributed by 6 global collaborators. The sample metadata nearly always contained a de-identified subject ID, COVID-19 status, age in years and sex. Where available, HLA class I and class II types were taken from metadata supplied by the sample provider and were not determined by assay-based typing.

CDR1 is given as KGHSH and CDR2 as LQKENI, both from the germline V gene. Including cysteine and phenylalanine, the CDR3 has 16 amino acids. The read is trimmed to its CDR3 DNA, 48 bases read in frame from base 1. V sheds 3 bases and J sheds 8 bases, leaving 20 bases between their ends. Collaborating institutions collected whole blood in K2EDTA tubes following their own protocols. For TCRbeta analysis, collaborator samples were shipped as frozen whole blood, as isolated PBMCs, or as DNA extracted from either sample type. Remarks on this clone: Its antigen is currently not known. No per-base quality is available; no much larger clone lies one base away.

The immunoSEQ Assay, a bias-controlled multiplex PCR, was used to amplify TCRbeta CDR3 regions from genomic DNA. The paper's data handling went like this. The number of nucleated cells in each sample was estimated by amplification of reference gene primers within the assay. Sequence reads were collapsed and filtered to measure the absolute abundance of every unique TCRbeta CDR3 rearrangement. Productive Simpson clonality was computed per sample as the square root of Simpson's diversity index over productive rearrangements. TCRdb took over this immuneACCESS table, retaining in-frame rearrangements with V and J assigned. Such tables are incomplete; in checked studies, under half of the missing clones stem from an unresolved V gene, and the remainder is unexplained. That table furnishes V, J and clone size, whereas the DNA furnished D and trimming. This sample gives roughly 180,000 clones in total; approximately 86% of them show up just once. The ten largest clones capture almost 1% of the sample.

Broader findings and caveats from the paper: The quantity of clinical and demographic metadata differed by source and by participant and was supplied without curation.

Rearrangement joined TRBV18 to TRBJ1-3; a confident D gene designation cannot be given. This TCR was recovered from a man aged 18 to 30 with acute or convalescent COVID-19. Sequences were obtained from peripheral blood. CDR3 reads: CASSPPRGGVGDTIYF. The nucleotides read TGTGCCAGCTCACCGCCCCGAGGCGGTGTCGGGGACACCATATATTTT.